This record covers a single T cell receptor beta chain. The target of this receptor is not known. Base-call qualities are not available, and no considerably larger clone is one nucleotide away. CDR1 SGHRS and CDR2 YFSETQ were looked up in the germline V gene. V loses 0 bases of germline sequence and J loses 3 bases, and the interval between the two ends is 10 bases. There are 14 amino acids in the CDR3, from cysteine to phenylalanine inclusive. The read is trimmed to its CDR3 DNA, 42 bases read in frame from base 1. For sequencing of the TCRbeta CDR3 region, genomic DNA was extracted from the sorted cells. TCRbeta CDR3 regions were sequenced using the immunoSEQ Assay. The immuneACCESS repertoire file appears here via TCRdb, limited to in-frame rearrangements. These files lack a portion of the clones; in checked studies, under half of the deficit traces to unresolved V genes, and the cause of the others is not known. The table for this sample lists some 76,000 clones; 92% of them were counted only once. The ten largest clones take up roughly 7.5% of the sample.

The trial excluded patients who had a history of autoimmune disease or were on systemic immunosuppression. Peripheral blood for TCR sequencing was collected from all dose cohorts at baseline, on cycle 4 day 1, and on cycle 7 day 1. The samples were drawn from a first-in-human, open-label, multicenter phase I dose-escalation trial of ivuxolimab. Adults with locally advanced or metastatic melanoma, renal cell carcinoma, hepatocellular carcinoma or head and neck squamous cell carcinoma were enrolled in the trial. CD4+ and CD8+ T cells were sorted separately from peripheral blood before TCR sequencing. This sample is drawn from a study of OX40 agonist ivuxolimab in advanced cancers. At the level of the whole study: Ivuxolimab was a fully human IgG2 agonistic monoclonal antibody targeting the costimulatory receptor OX40 (CD134). Among the approximately 54 dose-escalation patients, about 20 had hepatocellular carcinoma, roughly 15 melanoma, 9 renal cell carcinoma and 9 head and neck cancer. Patients were allowed to have had prior anti-PD-1, anti-PD-L1 or anti-CTLA-4 therapy, and roughly 40% of the dose-escalation patients had been treated with checkpoint inhibitors. Partial responses occurred in three dose-escalation patients, of whom one had hepatocellular carcinoma and two had cutaneous melanoma. Peripheral TCRbeta sequencing aimed to test whether ivuxolimab altered TCR sequence diversity and caused clonal T-cell expansion. Intravenous ivuxolimab was administered to patients every 2 weeks at six dose levels: 0.01, 0.1, 0.3, 1.5, 3 and 10 mg/kg. In the dose-escalation cohort, 75% to 90% of patients were male, and the mean age was 60 years with a range of roughly 20 to 80. The paper covers the monotherapy dose-escalation part of the phase I ivuxolimab trial, which included N of about 56 patients. The paper's findings and limits, for the study overall: Low levels of normalized T-cell clonal expansion were also seen in some patients who did not respond. The antigen specificity of the peripheral T cells that underwent clonal expansion was not determined. In partial responders in the 0.1-3.0 mg/kg groups, normalized peripheral clonal expansion was found to be among the lowest, especially among CD8+ T cells. At doses of 0.1 to 3.0 mg/kg, clonal expansion of both CD4+ and CD8+ T cells in blood was seen between baseline and week 6. After ivuxolimab, expanded clones were on average more numerous among CD8+ T cells than among CD4+ T cells.

The V gene is TRBV5-1 and the J gene is TRBJ2-7, with no confidently assigned D gene. The clonotype was recovered from an adult with an advanced solid tumor such as melanoma, head and neck, liver or kidney cancer. The specimen was CD4+ or CD8+ T cells sorted from blood, collected in a trial of the OX40 agonist ivuxolimab. The nucleotide sequence reads TGCGCCAGCAGCTTGGAAGGTTATGACTACGAGCAGTACTTC. The resulting protein is CASSLEGYDYEQYF.